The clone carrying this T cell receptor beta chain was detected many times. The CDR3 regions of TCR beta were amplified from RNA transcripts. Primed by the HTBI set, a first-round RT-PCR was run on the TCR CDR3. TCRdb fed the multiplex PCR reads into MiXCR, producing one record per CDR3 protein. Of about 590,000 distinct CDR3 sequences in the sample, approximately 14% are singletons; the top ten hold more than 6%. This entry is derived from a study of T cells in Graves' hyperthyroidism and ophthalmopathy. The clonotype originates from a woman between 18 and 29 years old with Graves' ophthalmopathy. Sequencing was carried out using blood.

The CDR3 is CASTQYLEIQPGNTIYF. In DNA, the CDR3 is TGTGCCAGCACCCAGTATTTAGAGATACAGCCTGGAAACACCATATATTTT. V gene TRBV3-1 combines with J gene TRBJ1-3; unclear D gene. This CDR3 spans 17 amino acids. Per the germline V gene, CDR1 is LGHDT and CDR2 is YNNKEL (reference sequence). Deletions cut 7 bases from V and 2 bases from J, with 21 bases between.